The clone carrying this T cell receptor (beta chain) was found once. Unmatched junction bases numbered 4, after V lost 4 bases and J lost 2 bases. The CDR3 is 15 amino acids. Germline values: CDR1 SNHLY, CDR2 FYNNEI. These data are taken from a study of blood T cell repertoires in COVID-19. The data were produced by immunoSEQ multiplex PCR, yet TCRdb's version contains in-frame clones alone and is incomplete. The table records nearly 300,000 clones, approximately 84% of them present only once. The V call is TRBV2, the J call TRBJ2-3; 9 nucleotides match TRBD2. Input material: peripheral blood. The origin of this receptor is a human donor with COVID-19, enrolled during active disease. The donor label of this sample is uncertain. CDR3 region: CASSGLAGATDTQYF. In DNA form, the CDR3 reads TGTGCCAGCAGTGGGTTAGCGGGGGCCACAGATACGCAGTATTTT.